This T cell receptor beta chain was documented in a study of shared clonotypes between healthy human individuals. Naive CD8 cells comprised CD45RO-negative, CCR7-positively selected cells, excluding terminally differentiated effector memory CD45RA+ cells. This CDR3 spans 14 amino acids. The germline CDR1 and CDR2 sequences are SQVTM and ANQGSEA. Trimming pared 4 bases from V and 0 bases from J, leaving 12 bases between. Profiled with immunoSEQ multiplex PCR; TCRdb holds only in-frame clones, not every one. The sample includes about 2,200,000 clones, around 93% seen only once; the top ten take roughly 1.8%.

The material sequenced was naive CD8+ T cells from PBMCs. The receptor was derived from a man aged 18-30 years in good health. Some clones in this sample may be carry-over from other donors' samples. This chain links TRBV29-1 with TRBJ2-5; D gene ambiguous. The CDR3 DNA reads TGCAGCGTTGCAGGTGGGATGTACCAAGAGACCCAGTACTTC. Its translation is CSVAGGMYQETQYF.